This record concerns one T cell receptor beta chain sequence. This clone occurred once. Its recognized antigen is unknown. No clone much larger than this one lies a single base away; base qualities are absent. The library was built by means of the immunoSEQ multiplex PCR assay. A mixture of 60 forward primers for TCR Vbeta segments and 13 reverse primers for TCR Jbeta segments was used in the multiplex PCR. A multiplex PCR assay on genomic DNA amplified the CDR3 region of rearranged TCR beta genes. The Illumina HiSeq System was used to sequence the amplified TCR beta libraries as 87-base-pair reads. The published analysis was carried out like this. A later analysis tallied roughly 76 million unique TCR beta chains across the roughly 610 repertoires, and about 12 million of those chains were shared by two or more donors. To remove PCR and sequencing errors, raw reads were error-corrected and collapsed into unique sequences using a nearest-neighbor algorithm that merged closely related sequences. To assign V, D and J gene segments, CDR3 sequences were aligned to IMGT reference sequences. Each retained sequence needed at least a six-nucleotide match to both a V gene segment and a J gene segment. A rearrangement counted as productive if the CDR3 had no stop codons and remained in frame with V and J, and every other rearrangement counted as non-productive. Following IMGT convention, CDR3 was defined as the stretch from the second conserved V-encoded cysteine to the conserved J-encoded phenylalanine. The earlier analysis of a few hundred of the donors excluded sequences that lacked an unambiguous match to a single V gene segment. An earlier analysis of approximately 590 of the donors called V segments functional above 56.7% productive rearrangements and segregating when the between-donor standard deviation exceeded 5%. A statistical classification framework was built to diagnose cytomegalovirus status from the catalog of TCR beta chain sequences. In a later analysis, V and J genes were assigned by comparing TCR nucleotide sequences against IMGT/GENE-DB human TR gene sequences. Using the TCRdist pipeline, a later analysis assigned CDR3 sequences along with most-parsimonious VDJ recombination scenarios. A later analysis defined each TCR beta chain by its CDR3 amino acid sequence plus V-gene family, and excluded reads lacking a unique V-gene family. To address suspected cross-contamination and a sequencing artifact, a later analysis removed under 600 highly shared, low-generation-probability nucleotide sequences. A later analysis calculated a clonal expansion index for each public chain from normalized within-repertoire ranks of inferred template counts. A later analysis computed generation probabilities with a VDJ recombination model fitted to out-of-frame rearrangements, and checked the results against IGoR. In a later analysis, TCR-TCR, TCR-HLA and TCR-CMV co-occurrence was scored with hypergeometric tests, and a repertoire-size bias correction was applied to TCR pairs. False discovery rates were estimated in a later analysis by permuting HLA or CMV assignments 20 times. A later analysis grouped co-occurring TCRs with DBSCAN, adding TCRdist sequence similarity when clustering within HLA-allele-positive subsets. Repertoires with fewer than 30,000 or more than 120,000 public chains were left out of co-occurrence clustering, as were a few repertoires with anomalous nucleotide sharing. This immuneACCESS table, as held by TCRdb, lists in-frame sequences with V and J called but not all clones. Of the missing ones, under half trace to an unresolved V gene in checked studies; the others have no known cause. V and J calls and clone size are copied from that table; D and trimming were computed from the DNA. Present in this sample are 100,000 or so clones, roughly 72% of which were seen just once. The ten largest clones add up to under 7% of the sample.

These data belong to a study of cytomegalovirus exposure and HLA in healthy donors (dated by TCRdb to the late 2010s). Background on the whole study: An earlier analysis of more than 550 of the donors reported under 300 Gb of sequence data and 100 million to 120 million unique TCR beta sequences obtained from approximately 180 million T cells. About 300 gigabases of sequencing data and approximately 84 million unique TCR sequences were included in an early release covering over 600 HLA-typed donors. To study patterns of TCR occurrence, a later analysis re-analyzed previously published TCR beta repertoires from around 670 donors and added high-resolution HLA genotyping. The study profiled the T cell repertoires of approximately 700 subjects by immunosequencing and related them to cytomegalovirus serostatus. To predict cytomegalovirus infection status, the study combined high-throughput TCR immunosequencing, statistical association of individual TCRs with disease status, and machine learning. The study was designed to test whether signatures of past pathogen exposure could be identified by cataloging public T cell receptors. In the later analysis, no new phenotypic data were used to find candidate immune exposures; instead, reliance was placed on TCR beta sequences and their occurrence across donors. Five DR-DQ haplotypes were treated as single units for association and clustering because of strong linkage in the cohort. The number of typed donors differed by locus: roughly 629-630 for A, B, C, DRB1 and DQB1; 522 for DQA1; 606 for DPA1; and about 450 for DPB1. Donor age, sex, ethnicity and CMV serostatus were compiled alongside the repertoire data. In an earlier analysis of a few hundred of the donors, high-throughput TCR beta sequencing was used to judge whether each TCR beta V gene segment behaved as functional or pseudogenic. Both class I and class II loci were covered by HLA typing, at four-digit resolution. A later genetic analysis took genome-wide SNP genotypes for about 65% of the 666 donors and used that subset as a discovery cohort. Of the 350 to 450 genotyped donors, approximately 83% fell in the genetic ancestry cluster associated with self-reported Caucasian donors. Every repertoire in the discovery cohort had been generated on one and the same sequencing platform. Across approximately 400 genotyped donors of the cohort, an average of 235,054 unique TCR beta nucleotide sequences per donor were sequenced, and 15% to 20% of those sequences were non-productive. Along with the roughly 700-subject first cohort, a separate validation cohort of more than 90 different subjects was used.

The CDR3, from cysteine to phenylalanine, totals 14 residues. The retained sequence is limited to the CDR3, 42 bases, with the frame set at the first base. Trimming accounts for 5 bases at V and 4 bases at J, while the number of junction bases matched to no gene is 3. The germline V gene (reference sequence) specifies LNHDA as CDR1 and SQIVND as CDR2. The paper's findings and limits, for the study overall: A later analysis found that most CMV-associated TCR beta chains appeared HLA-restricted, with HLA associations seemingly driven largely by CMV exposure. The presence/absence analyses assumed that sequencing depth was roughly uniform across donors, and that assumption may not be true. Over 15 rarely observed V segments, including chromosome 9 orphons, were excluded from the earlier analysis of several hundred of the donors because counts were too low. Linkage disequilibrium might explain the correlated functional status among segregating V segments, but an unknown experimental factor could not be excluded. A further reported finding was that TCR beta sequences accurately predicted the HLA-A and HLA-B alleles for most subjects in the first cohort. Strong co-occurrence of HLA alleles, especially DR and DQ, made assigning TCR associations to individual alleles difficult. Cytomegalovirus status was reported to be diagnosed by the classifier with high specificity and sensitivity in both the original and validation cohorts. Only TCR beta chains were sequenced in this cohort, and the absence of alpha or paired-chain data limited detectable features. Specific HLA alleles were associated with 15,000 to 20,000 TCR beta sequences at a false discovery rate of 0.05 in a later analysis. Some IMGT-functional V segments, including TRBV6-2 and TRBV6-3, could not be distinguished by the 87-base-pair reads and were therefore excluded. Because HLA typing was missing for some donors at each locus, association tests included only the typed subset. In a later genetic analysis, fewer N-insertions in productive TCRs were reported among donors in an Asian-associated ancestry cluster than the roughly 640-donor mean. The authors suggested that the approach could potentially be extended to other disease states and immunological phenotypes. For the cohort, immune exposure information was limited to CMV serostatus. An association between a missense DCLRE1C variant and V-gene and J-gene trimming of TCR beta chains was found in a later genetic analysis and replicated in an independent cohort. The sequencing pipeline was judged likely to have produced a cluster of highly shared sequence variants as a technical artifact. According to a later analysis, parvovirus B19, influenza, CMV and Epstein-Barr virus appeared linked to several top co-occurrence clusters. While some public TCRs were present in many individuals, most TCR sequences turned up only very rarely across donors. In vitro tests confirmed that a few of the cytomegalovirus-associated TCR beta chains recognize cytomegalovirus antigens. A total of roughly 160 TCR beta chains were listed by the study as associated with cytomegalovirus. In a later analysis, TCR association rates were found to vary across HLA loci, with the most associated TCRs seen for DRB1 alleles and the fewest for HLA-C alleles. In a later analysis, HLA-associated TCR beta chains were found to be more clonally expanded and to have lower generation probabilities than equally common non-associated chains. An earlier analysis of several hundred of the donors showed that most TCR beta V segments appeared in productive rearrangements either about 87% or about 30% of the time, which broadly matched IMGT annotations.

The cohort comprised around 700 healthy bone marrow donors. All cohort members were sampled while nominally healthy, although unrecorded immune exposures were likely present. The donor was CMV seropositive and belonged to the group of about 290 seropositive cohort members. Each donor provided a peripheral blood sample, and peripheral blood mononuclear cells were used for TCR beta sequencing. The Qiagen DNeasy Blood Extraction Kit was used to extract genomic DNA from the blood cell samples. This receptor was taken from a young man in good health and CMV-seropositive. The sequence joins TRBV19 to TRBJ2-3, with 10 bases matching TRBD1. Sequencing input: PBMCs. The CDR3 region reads CASSPGQGADTQYF. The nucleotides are TGTGCCAGTAGTCCAGGACAGGGGGCAGATACGCAGTATTTT.